This T cell receptor (beta chain) emerged from a study of OX40 agonist ivuxolimab in advanced cancers. Across the study: The mean age was approximately 60 years, ranging from 23 to 79, with 82.7% of participants male. Three patients showed partial responses: one hepatocellular carcinoma and two cutaneous melanoma cases.

General study results and limits: The study observed clonal expansion of CD4+ and CD8+ blood T cells by week 6 at 0.1 to 3.0 mg/kg. Expanded clones belonging to CD8+ T cells outnumbered, on average, those of CD4+.

As regards this clone: The antigen remains unidentified.

Profiling relied on immunoSEQ multiplex PCR, and the TCRdb table lists in-frame clones only, not all of them. The data contain 72,000 or so clones, around 90% of them singletons. Trimming cost V 8 bases and J 7 bases, with 20 bases left between them. The V gene's germline CDR1 is SGHTA and CDR2 FQGNSA. The CDR3 totals 14 residues. V and J are TRBV7-2 and TRBJ2-5; perhaps D is TRBD1 or TRBD2 (7 bases each). The receptor's source is an adult with an advanced solid tumor such as melanoma, head and neck, liver or kidney cancer. The sequences come from CD4+ or CD8+ T cells sorted from blood, collected in a trial of the OX40 agonist ivuxolimab. The CDR3 spells CASYRQGLNGTQYF. DNA of the CDR3: TGTGCCAGCTACCGACAGGGACTAAACGGGACCCAGTACTTC.